These 18 T cell receptor beta chains originate from one sample sequenced in a study of CD8 T cells in ankylosing spondylitis. MiXCR was run by TCRdb on the 5' RACE reads, yielding one entry per CDR3 protein. The data show 230,000 or so distinct CDR3 sequences, about a sixth seen once. The sample consisted of blood, either unsorted or a sorted T cell fraction (not recorded which). The receptors derive from a male donor with ankylosing spondylitis or in good health (not recorded which).

The rearrangement links TRBV11-2 to TRBJ2-7; 7 positions match TRBD2. Germline trimming cut 5 bases from V and 1 base from J; bases unmatched to any gene: 5. CDR3 length: 14 amino acids. Germline CDR1 is SGHAT and CDR2 is FQNNGV. The CDR3 is CASSAMGGSYEQYF. CDR3 nucleotides: TGTGCCAGCAGCGCGATGGGAGGGTCCTACGAGCAGTACTTC. The full variable domain, its missing parts supplied by reference TRBV11-2 and TRBJ2-7, is EAGVAQSPRYKIIEKRQSVAFWCNPISGHATLYWYQQILGQGPKLLIQFQNNGVVDDSQLPKDRFSAERLKGVDSTLKIQPAKLEDSAVYLCASSAMGGSYEQYFGPGTRLTVT.

In its sample, this clonotype was seen a few times. This chain links TRBV4-1 with TRBJ2-1; D unclear. Germline V gene data show CDR1 as MGHRA and CDR2 as YSYEKL. The CDR3 runs to 17 residues. The V and J ends lost 1 base and 0 bases respectively, with 13 bases between them. The CDR3 bases are TGCGCCAGCAGCCAAGTCACAGCGTCTATCTCCTACAATGAGCAGTTCTTC. Its protein is CASSQVTASISYNEQFF.

This clonotype was counted a single time. The genes are TRBV6-1 and TRBJ1-5; D gene unclear. V was pared by 6 bases and J by 1 base, with 13 bases between. The CDR3 covers 15 residues. Germline loops: CDR1 MNHNS, CDR2 SASEGT. This CDR3 is CASSFPFRSNQPQHF. CDR3 DNA: TGTGCCAGCAGCTTTCCTTTTAGAAGCAATCAGCCCCAGCATTTT.

Notes on this clonotype: At one of its ends the junction is not consistent with the germline gene, which may arise from a read error. The chain has TRBV7-9 and TRBJ2-7, with 10 bases that match TRBD2. This CDR3 is 16 amino acids long. CDR1 is SEHNR and CDR2 is FQNEAQ in the germline V gene (reference sequence). CDR3 bases: TGTGCCAGCAGCCCAGCGGGAGGGCCTTCCTCCTACGAGCGGTACTTC. Residues: CASSPAGGPSSYERYF. Combining the CDR3 with reference TRBV7-9 and TRBJ2-7 gives the whole variable domain DTGVSQNPRHKITKRGQNVTFRCDPISEHNRLYWYRQTLGQGPEFLTYFQNEAQLEKSRLLSDRFSAERPKGSFSTLEIQRTEQGDSAMYLCASSPAGGPSSYERYFGPGTRLTVT.

The chain uses TRBV19 and TRBJ2-7; 11 bases agree with TRBD1. Germline trimming cut 5 bases from V and 4 bases from J; bases unmatched to any gene: 7. The CDR3 totals 15 residues. In germline, CDR1 is LNHDA, CDR2 SQIVND (reference sequence). The chain's CDR3 is CASSFSGTGGYEQYF. In DNA, the CDR3 is TGTGCCAGTAGTTTCTCCGGGACAGGGGGTTACGAGCAGTACTTC.

In this sample, this clonotype turned up a few times. The chain has TRBV4-3 and TRBJ2-6; 9 bases line up with TRBD1. Trimming took 0 bases from V and 5 from J; bases not matched to a gene: 2. The CDR3 contains 16 residues. Germline-derived CDR1 and CDR2 are LGHNA and YSLEER. The CDR3 DNA follows: TGCGCCAGCAGCCAAGAAACAGGGGGCTGGGCCAACGTCCTGACTTTC. Its translation: CASSQETGGWANVLTF.

V usage is TRBV27 and J usage is TRBJ2-7; D could derive from TRBD1 or TRBD2 (5 bases each). In germline, CDR1 is MNHEY, CDR2 SMNVEV (reference sequence). The CDR3 consists of 14 residues. The germline V and J ends were trimmed by 4 bases and 2 bases, with 12 bases remaining between them. CDR3 DNA: TGTGCCAGCAGTTACCTCGGGGCAGCCTACGAGCAGTACTTC. It translates to CASSYLGAAYEQYF.

The CDR3 reads CASSLSRTPNTGELFF. The CDR3 DNA reads as TGCGCCAGCAGCTTGTCCAGAACGCCGAACACCGGGGAGCTGTTTTTT. The chain is built from TRBV5-1 and TRBJ2-2; D is uncertain. The V end was cut by 1 base, the J end by 0 bases, with 10 bases between. CDR1 and CDR2 (germline): SGHRS, YFSETQ. The CDR3 has 16 residues.

This clonotype was detected a few times. This chain joins TRBV7-8 and TRBJ2-1, with TRBD2 matching 9 bases. Germline lookup yields CDR1 SGHVS and CDR2 FQNEAQ. The CDR3 sequence is 16 residues long. The trim removed 2 bases at V and 0 bases at J, leaving 2 bases unmatched. CDR3 DNA sequence: TGTGCCAGCAGCTTAAATAGCGGGAGCTCCTACAATGAGCAGTTCTTC. It specifies CASSLNSGSSYNEQFF.

V gene TRBV12-3 or TRBV12-4 combines with J gene TRBJ2-2; 13 bases are shared with TRBD2. CDR3 length: 17 residues. V trimming: 5 bases; J trimming: 8 bases; junction bases outside the gene matches: 11. The CDR3 loop is CASSQTISGLAGGELFF. In nucleotides, the CDR3 is TGTGCCAGCAGTCAAACGATCTCGGGACTAGCGGGAGGGGAGCTGTTTTTT.

A single count supports this clonotype. This may be a read error, as it is one base from a much larger clone. The conserved phenylalanine or tryptophan normally closing the CDR3 is absent here, so this likely arose from a read error. The J gene is TRBJ1-2, the V gene TRBV29-1; no clear D gene. The CDR3 covers 12 residues. Germline V gene lookup returns CDR1 SQVTM and CDR2 ANQGSEA. Trimming removed 4 bases from V and 1 base from J, with 7 bases in between. CDR3 coding DNA: TGCAGCGTTGTAGGCAGTAACTATGGCTACACCTTA. Translated: CSVVGSNYGYTL.

The chain combines TRBV3-1 with TRBJ2-7; 7 bases align to TRBD2. CDR3 length: 15 amino acids. With 4 bases clipped from V and 3 bases from J, the junction kept 9 bases outside the gene matches. Germline V gene data show CDR1 as LGHDT and CDR2 as YNNKEL (reference sequence). Written as DNA, the CDR3 is TGTGCCAGCAGCCCAAGGTGGGAGGGCCTCTACGAGCAGTACTTC. It codes for CASSPRWEGLYEQYF.

At least ten counts were recorded for this clonotype. The V gene is TRBV29-1, the J gene TRBJ2-1, with D perhaps matching TRBD1 or TRBD2 (5 bases each). V lost 3 bases to trimming and J lost 5 bases, with 14 bases between them. The CDR3 has 14 amino acids. Germline CDR1 is SQVTM and CDR2 is ANQGSEA. The CDR3 DNA follows: TGCAGCGTTGATTGGGGGAGACCCCACAATGAGCAGTTCTTC. Translated: CSVDWGRPHNEQFF.

The V gene is TRBV19, the J gene TRBJ2-1; 14 nucleotides align to TRBD2. The CDR3 extends over 15 amino acids. Germline V gives CDR1 LNHDA, CDR2 SQIVND (reference sequence). V gave up 6 bases and J gave up 10 bases; unmatched junction bases: 8. The CDR3 nucleotides are TGTGCCAGTAGGAGGGGACTAGCGGGAGCCTACGAGCAGTTCTTC. Its translation is CASRRGLAGAYEQFF.

The V gene is TRBV6-1, the J gene TRBJ2-7; D tentatively reads TRBD1 or TRBD2 (5 bases each). CDR3 length: 18 amino acids. CDR1 and CDR2 from the germline V gene are MNHNS and SASEGT. Trimming removed 0 bases at V and 2 bases at J, with 20 bases between. In DNA form, the CDR3 reads TGTGCCAGCAGTGAAGCGGTACACGGGTTAAGGGGACCCTACGAGCAGTACTTC. This encodes CASSEAVHGLRGPYEQYF.

The gene calls are TRBV2 and TRBJ2-2; perhaps TRBD2 as D (5 bases). CDR1 and CDR2 (germline): SNHLY, FYNNEI. The CDR3 consists of 17 residues. V lost 4 bases and J 2 bases, leaving 17 bases between the germline ends. For the CDR3, the DNA is TGTGCCAGCAGTGTATACGACGGGGATACTAACACCGGGGAGCTGTTTTTT. This codes for CASSVYDGDTNTGELFF.

V gene TRBV29-1 combines with J gene TRBJ2-3, with D uncertain. V was shortened by 4 bases and J by 0 bases, with 5 bases between the two germline ends. Germline V gene sequence: CDR1 SQVTM, CDR2 ANQGSEA. The CDR3 extends over 12 amino acids. This chain's CDR3 is CSVAASTDTQYF. CDR3 nucleotide sequence: TGCAGCGTTGCTGCTAGCACAGATACGCAGTATTTT.

This clonotype was detected a few times. The chain carries TRBV5-5 and TRBJ2-3; no clear D. The CDR3 runs to 15 residues. The ends were cut back, 2 bases at V and 1 base at J, with 11 bases in the middle. Germline V lookup: CDR1 SGHKS, CDR2 YYEKEE (reference sequence). This chain's CDR3 is CASSFLRLGTDTQYF. In DNA form, the CDR3 reads TGTGCCAGCAGCTTTCTGAGACTTGGCACAGATACGCAGTATTTT.